Below, 15 T cell receptor beta chains from the same sample are listed, as sequenced in a study of Ad26.COV2.S vaccination and SARS-CoV-2 variants. Only in-frame clones appear in the TCRdb table, and some are missing; sequencing was by immunoSEQ multiplex PCR. The top ten hold around 4.2% of the sample, which has roughly 380,000 clones, 90% to 95% seen once. This sample comprised peripheral blood, obtained after recovery from COVID-19. All receptors come from a human donor who had recovered from COVID-19.

The rearrangement uses TRBV18 and TRBJ2-5; D could derive from TRBD1 or TRBD2 (5 bases each). Germline CDR1 reads KGHSH; CDR2 reads LQKENI. The CDR3 has 16 amino acids. The V end was cut by 0 bases, the J end by 5 bases, with 16 bases between. DNA for the CDR3: TGTGCCAGCTCACCACCAAACTTTTGGGACGGGGAGACCCAGTACTTC. Residues: CASSPPNFWDGETQYF.

The V gene is TRBV11-3, the J gene TRBJ2-7; tentatively, D is TRBD1 (5 bases). Germline loops: CDR1 SGHNT, CDR2 YENEEA. CDR3 length: 12 amino acids. V lost 4 bases and J lost 7, with 11 bases in between. CDR3 DNA sequence: TGTGCCAGCAGCTCAGGGTCTGGAGAGCAGTACTTC. Residues: CASSSGSGEQYF.

The genes are TRBV7-2 and TRBJ1-4; 8 bases are a match to TRBD1. This CDR3 has 14 amino acids. Germline CDR1 and CDR2: SGHTA and FQGNSA. V gave up 5 bases and J gave up 7 bases; unmatched junction bases: 6. The CDR3 DNA reads TGTGCCAGCAGCCCGGACAGGGCAGTTGAAAAACTGTTTTTT. This gives the protein CASSPDRAVEKLFF. Together with reference TRBV7-2 and TRBJ1-4, the CDR3 gives the full variable domain: GAGVSQSPSNKVTEKGKDVELRCDPISGHTALYWYRQSLGQGLEFLIYFQGNSAPDKSGLPSDRFSAERTGGSVSTLTIQRTQQEDSAVYLCASSPDRAVEKLFFGSGTQLSVL.

In nucleotides, the CDR3 is TGCGCCAGCAGCCAGACCTTGGGGTCTGGGGCCAACGTCCTGACTTTC. Its translation: CASSQTLGSGANVLTF. The rearrangement uses TRBV4-3 and TRBJ2-6; D not certain. V was cut by 3 bases and J by 1 base, with 10 bases left in between. Looked up from germline, CDR1 is LGHNA and CDR2 is YSLEER. CDR3 size: 16 residues.

The V and J genes are TRBV12-3 or TRBV12-4 and TRBJ1-2; no clear D. The CDR3 spans 12 residues. V lost 3 bases to trimming and J lost 5 bases, with 7 bases between them. For the CDR3, the DNA is TGTGCCAGCAGTTTCAGTGGGTATGGCTACACCTTC. Translating gives CASSFSGYGYTF.

There are a few counts of this clone. The chain combines TRBV29-1 with TRBJ1-5; TRBD1 agrees at 12 bases. V was pared by 5 bases and J by 5 bases, with 7 bases of the junction left unmatched. Germline V gene data show CDR1 as SQVTM and CDR2 as ANQGSEA. The CDR3 runs to 15 residues. The CDR3 DNA follows: TGCAGCGTTTCAACCGGGACAGGGGGCGATCAGCCCCAGCATTTT. It is translated as CSVSTGTGGDQPQHF. Looking up the rest from reference TRBV29-1 and TRBJ1-5 gives the full variable domain: SAVISQKPSRDICQRGTSLTIQCQVDSQVTMMFWYRQQPGQSLTLIATANQGSEATYESGFVIDKFPISRPNLTFSTLTVSNMSPEDSSIYLCSVSTGTGGDQPQHFGDGTRLSIL.

The chain joins TRBV14 to TRBJ1-2; D unclear. This CDR3 comprises 14 residues. Trimming cost V 1 base and J 3 bases, with 9 bases left between them. Germline V lookup: CDR1 SGHDN, CDR2 FVKESK. Here the CDR3 reads CASSQVQGHYGYTF. The DNA of the CDR3 is TGTGCCAGCAGCCAAGTGCAAGGACACTATGGCTACACCTTC.

This clone ranks as medium-sized (0.01 to 0.1%). The genes are TRBV4-1 and TRBJ2-7, with 12 bases matching TRBD1. CDR3 size: 16 residues. Germline loops: CDR1 MGHRA, CDR2 YSYEKL. V shed 4 bases, J shed 5 bases, and the junction held 9 bases outside the gene matches. This CDR3 is CASSRTTGTGGDEQYF. In DNA form, the CDR3 reads TGCGCCAGCAGCCGGACTACCGGGACAGGGGGCGACGAGCAGTACTTC.

The V call is TRBV7-2, the J call TRBJ2-7, with D uncertain. Germline-derived CDR1 and CDR2 are SGHTA and FQGNSA. This CDR3 has 15 amino acids. Trimming took off 1 base at V and 2 bases at J, with 12 bases between the two ends. The CDR3 nucleotides are TGTGCCAGCAGCTTAGAGGGCGGACCCGCCTACGAGCAGTACTTC. Residues: CASSLEGGPAYEQYF.

The V and J genes are TRBV12-5 and TRBJ1-2; the D gene is possibly TRBD1 (5 bases). This CDR3 has 15 residues. Looked up from germline, CDR1 is LGHNT and CDR2 is FRNRAP. Trimming pared 0 bases from V and 0 bases from J, leaving 8 bases between. CDR3 sequence: CASGLVGDPNYGYTF. For the CDR3, the DNA is TGTGCTAGTGGTTTGGTAGGGGACCCTAACTATGGCTACACCTTC.

The chain is built from TRBV5-6 and TRBJ2-1; 11 positions agree with TRBD2. CDR1 and CDR2 (germline): SGHDT, YYEEEE. J was trimmed by 1 base and V by 4 bases; bases with no gene match: 4. CDR3 length: 16 amino acids. CDR3 nucleotide sequence: TGTGCCAGCAGCGCCCTAGCGGGGGGTTCCTACAATGAGCAGTTCTTC. Translating it yields CASSALAGGSYNEQFF.

V and J are TRBV9 and TRBJ2-6; possibly TRBD1 for D (6 bases). The CDR3 runs to 17 residues. V lost 6 bases and J lost 0, with 16 bases in between. Germline CDR1 SGDLS, CDR2 YYNGEE. Here the CDR3 reads CASTTTGDTSGANVLTF. The CDR3 DNA is TGTGCCAGCACCACTACCGGGGACACCTCTGGGGCCAACGTCCTGACTTTC.

This rearrangement joins TRBV6-4 to TRBJ2-7, with D possibly being TRBD1 (5 bases). Between the trimmed V and J ends, which lost 2 bases and 5 bases, there was a span of 10 bases. This CDR3 is 13 amino acids long. The germline gives CDR1 MRHNA, CDR2 SNTAGT. CDR3 DNA sequence: TGTGCCAGCAGTGACGACAGATCCCACGAGCAGTACTTC. This codes for CASSDDRSHEQYF.

The chain is built from TRBV12-3 or TRBV12-4 and TRBJ2-1; D not resolved. The CDR3 covers 12 residues. V dropped 5 bases and J dropped 4 bases, with 6 bases sitting between them. The CDR3 spells CASSHYYNEQFF. The CDR3 coding sequence is TGTGCCAGCAGTCACTATTACAATGAGCAGTTCTTC.

The rearrangement uses TRBV5-6 and TRBJ1-4; weak D call: TRBD1 (5 bases). Germline V gene sequence: CDR1 SGHDT, CDR2 YYEEEE. V lost 3 bases to trimming and J lost 5 bases, with 14 bases between them. The CDR3 is 15 residues long. The CDR3 DNA is TGTGCCAGCAGCTCCTGGGACGGTAAAAATGAAAAACTGTTTTTT. Translated, it gives CASSSWDGKNEKLFF.